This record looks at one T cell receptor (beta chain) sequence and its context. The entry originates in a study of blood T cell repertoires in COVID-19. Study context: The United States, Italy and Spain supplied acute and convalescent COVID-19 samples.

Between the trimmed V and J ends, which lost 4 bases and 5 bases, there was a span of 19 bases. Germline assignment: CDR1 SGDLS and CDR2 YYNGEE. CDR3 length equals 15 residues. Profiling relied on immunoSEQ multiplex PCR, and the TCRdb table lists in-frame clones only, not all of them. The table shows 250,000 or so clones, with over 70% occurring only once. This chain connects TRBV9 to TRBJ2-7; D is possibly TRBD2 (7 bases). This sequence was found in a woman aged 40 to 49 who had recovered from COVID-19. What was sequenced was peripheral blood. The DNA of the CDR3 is TGTGCCAGCAGCCCACCCCGGGGGGCCACCAACGAGCAGTACTTC. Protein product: CASSPPRGATNEQYF.